The 24 T cell receptor beta chains reported below all come from one sample, sequenced in a study of blood T cell repertoires in COVID-19. The assay was immunoSEQ multiplex PCR, and TCRdb's table has in-frame clones only and misses some. The top ten clones hold 6% to 8% of a sample with 200,000 or so clones, roughly 80% of them seen once. The sequenced material came from PBMCs or T cells enriched from blood (not recorded which). The receptors originated from a man in his forties who had recovered from COVID-19.

A single count supports this clone. J is TRBJ2-3 and V is TRBV5-1, with D unresolved. CDR1 is SGHRS, CDR2 YFSETQ, per germline. V lost 0 bases and J lost 2, with 10 bases in between. The CDR3 runs 15 residues. This CDR3 reads CASSLDSSYTDTQYF. The CDR3 DNA follows: TGCGCCAGCAGCTTGGATAGTAGCTACACAGATACGCAGTATTTT.

This chain uses TRBV9 with TRBJ1-1, with D possibly TRBD1 on 5 matching bases. CDR1 is SGDLS, CDR2 YYNGEE, per germline. The CDR3 runs 16 residues. V was cut by 4 bases and J by 1 base, with 17 bases left in between. CDR3 DNA: TGTGCCAGCAGCATCCCGACCCGACAGAAGAACACTGAAGCTTTCTTT. It codes for CASSIPTRQKNTEAFF. The variable domain in full, with the rest retrieved from reference TRBV9 and TRBJ1-1, is DSGVTQTPKHLITATGQRVTLRCSPRSGDLSVYWYQQSLDQGLQFLIQYYNGEERAKGNILERFSAQQFPDLHSELNLSSLELGDSALYFCASSIPTRQKNTEAFFGQGTRLTVV.

V and J are TRBV2 and TRBJ1-1; D is uncertain. Germline lookup yields CDR1 SNHLY and CDR2 FYNNEI. The CDR3 spans 13 residues. V was trimmed by 8 bases and J by 1 base, leaving 11 bases between them. CDR3 DNA: TGTGCCAGCGCGAGGGTGGCGAACACTGAAGCTTTCTTT. Amino acid sequence: CASARVANTEAFF.

The chain is built from TRBV11-2 and TRBJ1-6, with a possible D match to TRBD1 (5 bases). Trimming stripped 3 bases from V and 7 bases from J, with 10 bases between. Germline V lookup: CDR1 SGHAT, CDR2 FQNNGV. The CDR3 consists of 14 residues. The CDR3 DNA reads TGTGCCAGCAGCTTGACAGTTCCCAATTCACCCCTCCACTTT. Protein: CASSLTVPNSPLHF. The whole variable domain, remainder taken from reference TRBV11-2 and TRBJ1-6, is EAGVAQSPRYKIIEKRQSVAFWCNPISGHATLYWYQQILGQGPKLLIQFQNNGVVDDSQLPKDRFSAERLKGVDSTLKIQPAKLEDSAVYLCASSLTVPNSPLHFGNGTRLTVT.

The chain couples TRBV19 to TRBJ1-1, with a tentative D call TRBD1 (6 bases). V shed 0 bases and J shed 9 bases, with 14 bases lying between them. This CDR3 has 14 residues. Germline CDR1 and CDR2: LNHDA and SQIVND (reference sequence). The CDR3 spells CASSIDLGQPKAFF. Written as DNA, the CDR3 is TGTGCCAGTAGTATAGACCTCGGACAGCCTAAAGCTTTCTTT. Based on the CDR3 plus reference TRBV19 and TRBJ1-1, the full variable domain is DGGITQSPKYLFRKEGQNVTLSCEQNLNHDAMYWYRQDPGQGLRLIYYSQIVNDFQKGDIAEGYSVSREKKESFPLTVTSAQKNPTAFYLCASSIDLGQPKAFFGQGTRLTVV.

This rearrangement joins TRBV6-2 or TRBV6-3 to TRBJ2-7; D unresolved. Germline lookup yields CDR1 MNHEY and CDR2 SVGEGT. V was clipped by 0 bases and J by 0 bases, with 21 bases between them. This CDR3 is built from 19 residues. The CDR3, as DNA: TGTGCCAGCAGTTACTCGAGTCTCCAGGCCGTATATCGCTCCTACGAGCAGTACTTC. Translating it yields CASSYSSLQAVYRSYEQYF.

At least ten counts were recorded for this clone. The V call is TRBV7-9, the J call TRBJ1-4; 8 bases align to TRBD1. V was clipped by 6 bases and J by 4 bases; unmatched bases: 7. Germline V lookup: CDR1 SEHNR, CDR2 FQNEAQ (reference sequence). The CDR3 is 15 amino acids. The CDR3 here is CASSHMTGDNEKLFF. Written as DNA, the CDR3 is TGTGCCAGCAGTCACATGACAGGGGATAATGAAAAACTGTTTTTT.

V is TRBV6-1 and J is TRBJ2-3; 10 nucleotides agree with TRBD2. The CDR3 has 17 residues. The germline V gene has CDR1 MNHNS and CDR2 SASEGT. V shed 1 base, J shed 5 bases, and the junction held 9 bases outside the gene matches. In nucleotides, the CDR3 is TGTGCCAGCAGTGAAGGTCGAGCGGGGGGGCCTAAAGATACGCAGTATTTT. This encodes CASSEGRAGGPKDTQYF.

The chain uses TRBV5-5 and TRBJ2-7; 10 positions agree with TRBD1. CDR3 length: 14 residues. With 4 bases clipped from V and 5 bases from J, the junction kept 6 bases outside the gene matches. Germline V CDR1 and CDR2: SGHKS, YYEKEE (reference sequence). CDR3 nucleotide sequence: TGTGCCAGCAGCCCCGGGACAGGGGTCGACGAGCAGTACTTC. Translation gives CASSPGTGVDEQYF.

The V gene is TRBV5-1, the J gene TRBJ2-3; weak D call: TRBD1 (5 bases). This CDR3 has 15 amino acids. The ends were cut back, 7 bases at V and 2 bases at J, with 17 bases in the middle. Germline V gives CDR1 SGHRS, CDR2 YFSETQ. CDR3: CASHGASSTTDTQYF. CDR3 bases: TGCGCCAGCCATGGGGCCTCTAGTACCACAGATACGCAGTATTTT. The full variable domain, rest sourced from reference TRBV5-1 and TRBJ2-3, is KAGVTQTPRYLIKTRGQQVTLSCSPISGHRSVSWYQQTPGQGLQFLFEYFSETQRNKGNFPGRFSGRQFSNSRSEMNVSTLELGDSALYLCASHGASSTTDTQYFGPGTRLTVL.

This chain links TRBV6-5 with TRBJ2-7; D not certain. The CDR3 extends over 14 amino acids. Germline-derived CDR1 and CDR2 are MNHEY and SVGAGI. V shed 6 bases and J shed 2 bases, with 14 bases lying between them. The CDR3 region has the DNA TGTGCCAGCAGCCAGCGAACTGGAGCCTACGAGCAGTACTTC. Encoded protein: CASSQRTGAYEQYF.

The chain recombines TRBV5-4 with TRBJ1-1; D unclear. The CDR3 extends over 15 amino acids. Trimming removed 0 bases from V and 5 bases from J, with 14 bases in between. CDR1 is SGHNT, CDR2 YYREEE, per germline (reference sequence). CDR3 region: CASSLEGRPGTEAFF. CDR3 DNA sequence: TGTGCCAGCAGCTTGGAAGGAAGGCCGGGGACTGAAGCTTTCTTT.

The CDR3 coding sequence is TGCGCCAGCAGCACAGGGAGTTCACCCCTCCACTTT. Translation: CASSTGSSPLHF. J is TRBJ1-6 and V is TRBV5-1; tentatively, D is TRBD1 (6 bases). Germline loops: CDR1 SGHRS, CDR2 YFSETQ. Trimming stripped 4 bases from V and 9 bases from J, with 8 bases between. CDR3 size: 12 residues.

This chain joins TRBV6-2 or TRBV6-3 and TRBJ2-5; D unresolved. Germline V lookup: CDR1 MNHEY, CDR2 SVGEGT. The CDR3 contains 13 residues. V was trimmed by 0 bases and J by 4 bases, leaving 6 bases between them. In DNA, the CDR3 is TGTGCCAGCAGTTACTCGAGTGGAGAGACCCAGTACTTC. Its protein is CASSYSSGETQYF.

This clone was detected once. This sequence joins TRBV3-1 (or the pseudogene TRBV3-2) and TRBJ1-2, with D unclear. CDR3 size: 15 residues. Trimming stripped 1 base from V and 3 bases from J, with 12 bases between. Germline CDR1 reads LGHDT; CDR2 reads YNNKEL (reference sequence). DNA for the CDR3: TGTGCCAGCAGCCAAGTTTCTAAGGGAGACTATGGCTACACCTTC. Protein product: CASSQVSKGDYGYTF.

V usage is TRBV7-9 and J usage is TRBJ2-3, with no clear D. Germline V CDR1 and CDR2: SEHNR, FQNEAQ (reference sequence). The CDR3 is 17 residues long. The V end lost 5 bases, the J end lost 2 bases, and 20 bases lay between the germline ends. CDR3 sequence reads: CASSLNGLIPYTDTQYF. The CDR3 coding sequence is TGTGCCAGCAGCCTGAACGGGTTGATTCCGTACACAGATACGCAGTATTTT.

The V call is TRBV14, the J call TRBJ1-2; unclear D gene. The CDR3 has 15 residues. CDR1 and CDR2 (germline): SGHDN, FVKESK. V was shortened by 4 bases and J by 12 bases, with 24 bases between the two germline ends. The CDR3 here is CASSRRGGRMSVHTF. For the CDR3, the DNA is TGTGCCAGCAGCCGGCGGGGAGGGCGTATGAGCGTCCACACCTTC.

This clone was counted a few times. The rearrangement joins TRBV7-8 to TRBJ1-5, with a tentative D call TRBD1 (6 bases). V lost 1 base and J lost 4, with 8 bases in between. The germline V gene encodes CDR1 SGHVS and CDR2 FQNEAQ. This CDR3 is 14 amino acids long. CDR3 bases: TGTGCCAGCAGCTTAGACAGGGCAAATCAGCCCCAGCATTTT. The encoded protein is CASSLDRANQPQHF.

This chain uses TRBV5-4 with TRBJ1-1; perhaps TRBD1 as D (6 bases). Trimming removed 2 bases at V and 5 bases at J, with 22 bases between. Per the germline V gene, CDR1 is SGHNT and CDR2 is YYREEE (reference sequence). CDR3 length: 17 residues. The CDR3 region has the DNA TGTGCCAGCAGCTTAAGAGACGGGACAAAGGGTTTAACTGAAGCTTTCTTT. It specifies CASSLRDGTKGLTEAFF.

Written as DNA, the CDR3 is TGTGCCAGCAGCAACCACAGGGGTCCGGCCTACAATGAGCAGTTCTTC. It encodes CASSNHRGPAYNEQFF. The V gene is TRBV9, the J gene TRBJ2-1; TRBD1 agrees at 7 bases. The germline gives CDR1 SGDLS, CDR2 YYNGEE. This CDR3 is built from 16 residues. Trimming cost V 4 bases and J 2 bases; bases outside gene matches: 9.

This chain joins TRBV5-4 and TRBJ2-1, with 7 bases identical to TRBD2. The CDR3 has 12 residues. The V and J ends lost 9 bases and 6 bases, in that order; junction bases with no gene match: 6. CDR1 and CDR2 (germline): SGHNT, YYREEE (reference sequence). The CDR3 region has the DNA TGTGCCACGGGGCCGGGGGGCAATGAGCAGTTCTTC. It encodes CATGPGGNEQFF.

CDR3 sequence reads: CASSFLRGYTF. As DNA, the CDR3 is TGTGCCAGCAGTTTTCTCAGGGGCTACACCTTC. V gene TRBV28 combines with J gene TRBJ1-2; no clear D. Looked up from germline, CDR1 is MDHEN and CDR2 is SYDVKM. The germline V and J ends were trimmed by 3 bases and 8 bases, with 7 bases remaining between them. This CDR3 spans 11 amino acids.

The V gene is TRBV5-6, the J gene TRBJ2-3, with TRBD1 matching over 8 bases. CDR1 SGHDT and CDR2 YYEEEE come from the germline V gene. V lost 4 bases, J lost 3 bases, and 7 bases stayed unmatched. The CDR3 runs to 15 residues. This chain's CDR3 is CASSRGQGATDTQYF. The CDR3 DNA reads as TGTGCCAGCAGCCGTGGACAGGGAGCGACAGATACGCAGTATTTT.

This clone appeared a single time. This chain uses TRBV5-8 with TRBJ1-2; D possibly corresponds to TRBD1 (5 bases). Germline loops: CDR1 SGHTS, CDR2 YDEGEE. The V end was cut by 1 base, the J end by 6 bases, with 13 bases between. The CDR3 sequence is 14 residues long. The CDR3 loop is CASSLMVRGDGYTF. CDR3 coding DNA: TGTGCCAGCAGCTTGATGGTTCGGGGGGATGGCTACACCTTC.